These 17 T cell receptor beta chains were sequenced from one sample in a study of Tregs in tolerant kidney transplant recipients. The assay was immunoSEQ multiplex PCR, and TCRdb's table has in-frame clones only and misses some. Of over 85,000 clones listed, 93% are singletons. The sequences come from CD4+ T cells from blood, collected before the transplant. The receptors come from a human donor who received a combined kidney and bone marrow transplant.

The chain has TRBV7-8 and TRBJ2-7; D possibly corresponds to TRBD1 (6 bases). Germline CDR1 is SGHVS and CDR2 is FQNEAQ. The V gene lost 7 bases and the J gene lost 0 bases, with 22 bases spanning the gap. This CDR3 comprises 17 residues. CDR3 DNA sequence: TGTGCCAGCACCAAGATCCACCCAGGGGATAGCTCCTACGAGCAGTACTTC. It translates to CASTKIHPGDSSYEQYF.

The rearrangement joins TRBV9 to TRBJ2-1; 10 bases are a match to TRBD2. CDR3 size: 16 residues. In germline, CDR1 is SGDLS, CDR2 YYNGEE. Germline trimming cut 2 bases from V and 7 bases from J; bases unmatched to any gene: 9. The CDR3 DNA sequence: TGTGCCAGCAGCGTCAGAACTAGCGGGGCTGTGAATGAGCAGTTCTTC. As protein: CASSVRTSGAVNEQFF.

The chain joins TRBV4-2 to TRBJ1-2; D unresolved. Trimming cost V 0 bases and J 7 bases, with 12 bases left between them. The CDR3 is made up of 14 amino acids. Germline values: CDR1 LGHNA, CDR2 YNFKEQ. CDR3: CASSQDRGLSGYTF. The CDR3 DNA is TGTGCCAGCAGCCAAGATCGTGGACTGTCTGGCTACACCTTC.

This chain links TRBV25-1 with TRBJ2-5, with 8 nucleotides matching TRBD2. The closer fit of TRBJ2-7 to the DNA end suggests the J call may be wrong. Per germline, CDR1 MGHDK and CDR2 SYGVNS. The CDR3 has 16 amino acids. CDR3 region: CASSQTGGEGVYEQYF. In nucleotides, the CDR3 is TGTGCCAGCAGCCAAACCGGGGGGGAAGGGGTCTACGAGCAGTACTTC.

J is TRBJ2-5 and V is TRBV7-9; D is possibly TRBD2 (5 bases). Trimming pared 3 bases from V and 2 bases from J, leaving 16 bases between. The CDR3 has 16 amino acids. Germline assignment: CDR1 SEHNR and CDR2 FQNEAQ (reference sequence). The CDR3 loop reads CASSFDLSLAQETQYF. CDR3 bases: TGTGCCAGCAGCTTTGATCTTAGTCTAGCTCAAGAGACCCAGTACTTC.

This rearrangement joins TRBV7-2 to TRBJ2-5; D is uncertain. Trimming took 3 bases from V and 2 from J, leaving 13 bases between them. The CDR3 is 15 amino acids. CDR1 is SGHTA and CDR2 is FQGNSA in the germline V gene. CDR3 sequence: CASSLHETPQETQYF. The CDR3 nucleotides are TGTGCCAGCAGCTTGCACGAGACACCACAAGAGACCCAGTACTTC.

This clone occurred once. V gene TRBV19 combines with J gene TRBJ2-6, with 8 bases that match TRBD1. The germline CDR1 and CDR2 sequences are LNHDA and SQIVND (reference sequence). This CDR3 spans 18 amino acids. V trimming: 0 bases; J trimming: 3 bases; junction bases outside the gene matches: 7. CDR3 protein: CASSIDRQGALGANVLTF. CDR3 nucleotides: TGTGCCAGTAGTATAGATAGGCAGGGGGCGCTTGGGGCCAACGTCCTGACTTTC.

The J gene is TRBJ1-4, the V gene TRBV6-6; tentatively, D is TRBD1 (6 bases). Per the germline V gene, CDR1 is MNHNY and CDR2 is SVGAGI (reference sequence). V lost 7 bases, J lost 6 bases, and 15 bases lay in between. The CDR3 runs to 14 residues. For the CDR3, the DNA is TGTGCCAGCACTAACCTCGGGACACATGAAAAACTGTTTTTT. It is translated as CASTNLGTHEKLFF.

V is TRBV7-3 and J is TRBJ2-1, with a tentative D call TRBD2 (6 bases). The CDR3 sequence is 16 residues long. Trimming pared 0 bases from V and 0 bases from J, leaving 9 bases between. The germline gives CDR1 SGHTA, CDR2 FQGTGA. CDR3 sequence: CASSLTSGLSYNEQFF. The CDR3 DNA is TGTGCCAGCAGCTTAACGTCGGGACTCTCCTACAATGAGCAGTTCTTC.

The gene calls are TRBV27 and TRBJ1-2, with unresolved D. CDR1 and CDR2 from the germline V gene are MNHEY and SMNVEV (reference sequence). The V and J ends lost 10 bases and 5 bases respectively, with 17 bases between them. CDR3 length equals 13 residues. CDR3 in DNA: TGTGCCACCCTATCGGAAGGCGGGTATGGCTACACCTTC. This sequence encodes CATLSEGGYGYTF.

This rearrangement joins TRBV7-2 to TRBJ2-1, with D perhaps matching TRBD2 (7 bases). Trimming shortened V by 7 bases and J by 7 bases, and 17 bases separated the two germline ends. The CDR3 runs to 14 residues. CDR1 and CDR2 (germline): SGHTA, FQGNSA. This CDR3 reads CASTSPGGGNEQFF. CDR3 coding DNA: TGTGCCAGCACCTCGCCGGGGGGCGGAAATGAGCAGTTCTTC.

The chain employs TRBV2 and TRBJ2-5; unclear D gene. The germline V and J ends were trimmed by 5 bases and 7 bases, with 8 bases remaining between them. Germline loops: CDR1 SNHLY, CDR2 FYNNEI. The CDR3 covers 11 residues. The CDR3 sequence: CASSRFGTQYF. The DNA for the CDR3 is TGTGCCAGCAGTCGATTCGGGACCCAGTACTTC.

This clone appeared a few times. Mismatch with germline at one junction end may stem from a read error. The chain's CDR3 is CASSLGREDRGSF. CDR3 sequence (DNA): TGTGCCAGCAGCTTAGGGAGAGAGGACAGGGGAAGCTTC. This chain uses TRBV11-3 with TRBJ1-2; 9 bases are a match to TRBD1. The CDR3 contains 13 residues. Germline CDR1 reads SGHNT; CDR2 reads YENEEA. The variable domain in full, with the rest retrieved from reference TRBV11-3 and TRBJ1-2, is EAGVVQSPRYKIIEKKQPVAFWCNPISGHNTLYWYLQNLGQGPELLIRYENEEAVDDSQLPKDRFSAERLKGVDSTLKIQPAELGDSAVYLCASSLGREDRGSFGSGTRLTVV.

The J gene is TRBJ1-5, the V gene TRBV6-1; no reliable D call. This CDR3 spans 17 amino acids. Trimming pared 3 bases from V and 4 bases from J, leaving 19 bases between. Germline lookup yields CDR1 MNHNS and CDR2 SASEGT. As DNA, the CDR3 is TGTGCCAGCAGTGATGTAGGACTCATCACGAGGAATCAGCCCCAGCATTTT. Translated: CASSDVGLITRNQPQHF.

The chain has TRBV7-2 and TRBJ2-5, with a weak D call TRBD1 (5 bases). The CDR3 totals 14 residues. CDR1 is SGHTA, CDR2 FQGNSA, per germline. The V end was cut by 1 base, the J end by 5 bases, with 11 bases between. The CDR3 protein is CASSLDWGLETQYF. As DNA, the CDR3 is TGTGCCAGCAGCTTAGACTGGGGCCTGGAGACCCAGTACTTC. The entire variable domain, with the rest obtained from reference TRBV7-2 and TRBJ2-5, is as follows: GAGVSQSPSNKVTEKGKDVELRCDPISGHTALYWYRQSLGQGLEFLIYFQGNSAPDKSGLPSDRFSAERTGGSVSTLTIQRTQQEDSAVYLCASSLDWGLETQYFGPGTRLLVL.

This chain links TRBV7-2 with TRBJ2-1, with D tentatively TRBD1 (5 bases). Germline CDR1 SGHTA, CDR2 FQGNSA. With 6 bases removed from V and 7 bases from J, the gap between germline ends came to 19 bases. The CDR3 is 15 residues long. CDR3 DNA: TGTGCCAGCAGGCCTCACGGCCAGGGTGGAAATGAGCAGTTCTTC. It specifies CASRPHGQGGNEQFF.

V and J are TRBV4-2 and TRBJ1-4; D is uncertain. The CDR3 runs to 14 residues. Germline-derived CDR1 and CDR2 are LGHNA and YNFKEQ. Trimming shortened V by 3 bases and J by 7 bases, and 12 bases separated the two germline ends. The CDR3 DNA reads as TGTGCCAGCAGCCAGGCCCCACGGGTTGAAAAACTGTTTTTT. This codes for CASSQAPRVEKLFF.